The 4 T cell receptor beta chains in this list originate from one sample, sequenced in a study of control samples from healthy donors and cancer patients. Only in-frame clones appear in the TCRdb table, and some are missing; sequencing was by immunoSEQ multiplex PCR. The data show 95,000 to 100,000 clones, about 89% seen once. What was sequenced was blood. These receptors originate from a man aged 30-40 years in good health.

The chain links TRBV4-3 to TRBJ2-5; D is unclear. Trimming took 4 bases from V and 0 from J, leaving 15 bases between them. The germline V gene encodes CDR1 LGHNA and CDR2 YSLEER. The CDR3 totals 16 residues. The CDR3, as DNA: TGCGCCAGCAGCCGCGGCACCTTGGGTTACCAAGAGACCCAGTACTTC. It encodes CASSRGTLGYQETQYF.

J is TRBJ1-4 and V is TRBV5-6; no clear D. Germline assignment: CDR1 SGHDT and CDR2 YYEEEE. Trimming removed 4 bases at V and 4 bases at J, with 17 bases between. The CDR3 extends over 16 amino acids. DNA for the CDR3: TGTGCCAGCAGCCTGAAATTGACGGAAGATAATGAAAAACTGTTTTTT. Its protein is CASSLKLTEDNEKLFF.

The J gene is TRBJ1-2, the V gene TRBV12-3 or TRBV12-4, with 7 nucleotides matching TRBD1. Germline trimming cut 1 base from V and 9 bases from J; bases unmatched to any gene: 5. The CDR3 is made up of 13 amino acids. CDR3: CASSLGQGTRYTF. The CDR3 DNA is TGTGCCAGCAGTTTAGGACAGGGAACGCGCTACACCTTC.

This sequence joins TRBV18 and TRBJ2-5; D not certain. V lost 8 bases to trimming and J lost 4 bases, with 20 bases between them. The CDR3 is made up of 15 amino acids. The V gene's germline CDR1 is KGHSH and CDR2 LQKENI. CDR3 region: CASGRYPTEVETQYF. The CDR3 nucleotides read TGTGCCAGCGGACGATACCCGACGGAAGTAGAGACCCAGTACTTC.